The 10 T cell receptor beta chains below all came from one sample that was sequenced in a study of blood T cells in healthy people across ages. The authors ran a second PCR of 7 to 11 cycles using a sample-barcoded 5' primer and a J-beta primer mix. MiXCR, applied by TCRdb to the 5' RACE reads, yields one record per CDR3 protein. The table has 1.5 million to 2 million distinct CDR3 sequences, 28% seen once. Sequenced material: blood. The receptor set was obtained from a woman in her thirties in good health.

This clonotype was recorded a few times. The junction departs from germline at one end; a sequencing error may be responsible. This chain joins TRBV4-1 and TRBJ2-7; 7 bases align to TRBD1. The length of the CDR3 is 15 residues. The germline gives CDR1 MGHRA, CDR2 YSYEKL. The CDR3: CASSARDSHSYKQYF. The CDR3 DNA reads as TGCGCCAGCAGCGCCCGGGACAGCCACTCCTACAAGCAGTACTTC.

The rearrangement links TRBV19 to TRBJ1-2; 9 positions match TRBD1. This CDR3 is built from 14 residues. The V segment lost 5 bases and the J segment 6 bases; nucleotides outside the gene matches: 7. Germline-derived CDR1 and CDR2 are LNHDA and SQIVND (reference sequence). The CDR3, as DNA: TGTGCCAGTAGTCGAACCCGGACAGGGGATGGCTACACCTTC. Amino acid sequence: CASSRTRTGDGYTF.

This clonotype came up many times. This chain links TRBV7-2 with TRBJ1-1; D not certain. Trimming stripped 5 bases from V and 2 bases from J, with 6 bases between. This CDR3 region has 12 residues. Germline V gene data show CDR1 as SGHTA and CDR2 as FQGNSA. CDR3 in DNA: TGTGCCAGCAGCCACGGTAACACTGAAGCTTTCTTT. Its translation: CASSHGNTEAFF.

This clonotype was found a few times. The V call is TRBV7-3, the J call TRBJ1-4; TRBD1 matches 8 bases. The CDR3 length is 16 residues. V gave up 3 bases and J gave up 12 bases; unmatched junction bases: 15. CDR1 is SGHTA, CDR2 FQGTGA, per germline. Here the CDR3 reads CASSLQGAGISSELFF. The CDR3 DNA is TGTGCCAGCAGCTTGCAGGGGGCGGGGATCTCGTCGGAACTGTTTTTT.

The V gene is TRBV7-9, the J gene TRBJ1-4; D might be TRBD1 (6 bases). The CDR3 has 16 amino acids. With 5 bases removed from V and 3 bases from J, the gap between germline ends came to 16 bases. Germline V gene data show CDR1 as SEHNR and CDR2 as FQNEAQ (reference sequence). For the CDR3, the DNA is TGTGCCAGCAGCACACTCTCTAGGGGGGCTAATGAAAAACTGTTTTTT. Translating it yields CASSTLSRGANEKLFF.

This clonotype was counted a few times. The genes are TRBV2 and TRBJ2-4; 10 positions match TRBD2. Germline CDR1 SNHLY, CDR2 FYNNEI. V lost 2 bases to trimming and J lost 0 bases; unmatched junction nucleotides: 4. This CDR3 comprises 17 residues. The CDR3 loop is CASSELAGASAKNIQYF. Here the CDR3 DNA reads TGTGCCAGCAGTGAACTAGCGGGGGCCTCAGCCAAAAACATTCAGTACTTC.

This clonotype was seen a few times. This chain joins TRBV20-1 and TRBJ2-7; D is uncertain. The V gene lost 7 bases and the J gene lost 0 bases, with 16 bases spanning the gap. Germline CDR1 DFQATT, CDR2 SNEGSKA (reference sequence). The length of the CDR3 is 14 residues. In DNA, the CDR3 is TGCAGTGGGGCGCCCGTGGATAGCTCCTACGAGCAGTACTTC. Protein sequence: CSGAPVDSSYEQYF.

This rearrangement joins TRBV11-2 to TRBJ2-1; weak D call: TRBD1 (5 bases). The germline V and J ends were trimmed by 0 bases and 6 bases, with 12 bases remaining between them. CDR1 is SGHAT, CDR2 FQNNGV, per germline. The CDR3 consists of 15 residues. CDR3 sequence: CASSLDRGKRNEQFF. The CDR3 nucleotides are TGTGCCAGCAGCTTAGATAGGGGCAAGCGCAATGAGCAGTTCTTC. The whole variable domain, filled in from reference TRBV11-2 and TRBJ2-1, reads EAGVAQSPRYKIIEKRQSVAFWCNPISGHATLYWYQQILGQGPKLLIQFQNNGVVDDSQLPKDRFSAERLKGVDSTLKIQPAKLEDSAVYLCASSLDRGKRNEQFFGPGTRLTVL.

At least ten counts were recorded for this clonotype. J is TRBJ1-2 and V is TRBV12-3 or TRBV12-4, with a weak D call TRBD1 (6 bases). The CDR3 consists of 14 residues. V was clipped by 3 bases and J by 2 bases, with 10 bases between them. The CDR3 sequence is CASSFGGANYGYTF. The CDR3 region has the DNA TGTGCCAGCAGTTTTGGGGGCGCGAACTATGGCTACACCTTC.

This clonotype was seen a handful of times. The chain links TRBV5-5 to TRBJ2-2, with TRBD1 matching over 8 bases. J lost 6 bases, V lost 4 bases, and 11 bases had no gene match. Germline V lookup: CDR1 SGHKS, CDR2 YYEKEE (reference sequence). This CDR3 comprises 16 residues. Here the CDR3 DNA reads TGTGCCAGCAGCCGCAGGACAGGGCTAGGGCCCGGGGAGCTGTTTTTT. As protein: CASSRRTGLGPGELFF.